The present T cell receptor beta chain was sequenced within a study of shared clonotypes between healthy human individuals. About this clone: Its specificity is unknown.

The CDR3 loop spans 13 amino acids. With 8 bases removed from V and 6 bases from J, the gap between germline ends came to 17 bases. Germline V gives CDR1 SNHLY, CDR2 FYNNEI. Genomic DNA from each subset was divided evenly over several immunoSEQ plates. Original analysis: Filtering was not the same, since immunoSEQ gave junction-only sequences without quality scores. Here immunoSEQ multiplex PCR was the method, and the copy in TCRdb shows in-frame clones only, minus some. D and trimming were read from the DNA, whereas the V and J calls and clone size are those reported in that table. The table includes a few million clones, approximately 95% detected once. Study results and caveats: Naive subsets usually exceeded memory subsets in estimated richness. Collection of samples was limited to blood; tissue repertoires likely differ.

This TCR came from a young man in good health. Source material: naive CD4+ T cells sorted from blood. The subset here: CD45RA+ positively selected. V and J are TRBV2 and TRBJ2-7; possible D gene TRBD2, 5 bases. CDR3 DNA sequence: TGTGCCAGCGGGCCAGAGGGAATAGGCGAGCAGTACTTC. Protein: CASGPEGIGEQYF.